The rows below give T cell receptor beta chains drawn from one sample of a study of a mutant IDH1 vaccine in newly diagnosed glioma. Sequencing was performed with immunoSEQ multiplex PCR; in TCRdb, only in-frame clones are kept and a portion is missing. The sample lists tens of thousands of clones, around 84% occurring once. No antigen is known for these receptors. The starting material was PBMCs, obtained from a glioma patient whose treatment included an IDH1 peptide vaccine. Receptor source: a woman aged 18-30 years with glioma. The CDR3 runs from the conserved cysteine through the conserved F or W. Fields, in order: clone size, J gene, V gene, CDR3 protein. Expanded clones are given a class, and other clones once, few, many or no size at all.

once,TRBJ2-5,TRBV6-1,CASILRRGIETQYF
once,TRBJ2-7,TRBV29-1,CSVGGQGYEQYF
once,TRBJ2-2,TRBV7-2,CASSPEGRGRKLFTGELFF
few,TRBJ1-1,TRBV2,CASVGGSSTEAFF
NA,TRBJ1-2,TRBV25-1,CASSAHLAGGDGYGYTF
once,TRBJ2-6,TRBV27,CASNKTGQGVNVLTF
NA,TRBJ2-7,TRBV28,CASSGDSYEQYF
NA,TRBJ2-7,TRBV1,CTSSHTGLAGPREQYF
once,TRBJ2-3,TRBV9,CASSVDRGGTDTQYF
NA,TRBJ2-7,TRBV9,CASSAADRVGEQYF
NA,TRBJ2-6,TRBV5-4,CASSLGSGGSPGANVLTF
NA,TRBJ1-1,TRBV4-2,CASEISAGLRTEAFF
NA,TRBJ1-5,TRBV19,CASKRGTGGNQPQHF
once,TRBJ1-2,TRBV18,CASSPTVNYGYTF
few,TRBJ1-1,TRBV10-1,CASRERRNGRGEAFF
NA,TRBJ1-1,TRBV9,CASSVASRAGTEAFF
NA,TRBJ1-1,TRBV5-6,CASSPQGNTEAFF
NA,TRBJ2-1,TRBV2,CASSEDLGPYNEQFF
NA,TRBJ2-7,TRBV30,CAWGRDSYDYEQYF
once,TRBJ2-3,TRBV19,CASSIPPAGVPDTQYF
few,TRBJ1-1,TRBV5-8,CASSLDVSEAFF
NA,TRBJ2-1,TRBV13,CASSLDSRGGNEQFF
NA,TRBJ2-2,TRBV5-6,CASSLGAGGNTGELFF
NA,TRBJ2-2,TRBV4-2,CASSPGQNTGELFF
NA,TRBJ2-3,TRBV5-4,CASSTVVRATDTQYF
NA,TRBJ1-5,TRBV11-3,CASSRDGEEPQHF
NA,TRBJ2-1,TRBV11-3,CASSISRGYNEQFF
few,TRBJ1-4,TRBV29-1,CSVKTVVNEKLFF
NA,TRBJ2-7,TRBV5-1,CASSLGWGTTYEQYF
NA,TRBJ2-7,TRBV7-2,CASSLVGGESYEQYF
NA,TRBJ2-7,TRBV5-1,CASSLSRGLEQYF
NA,TRBJ2-7,TRBV11-3,CASSRSTSGRDEQYF
NA,TRBJ2-1,TRBV11-1,CASSILWTGDNEQFF
NA,TRBJ2-1,TRBV5-1,CASRPNRDRVHNEQFF
NA,TRBJ1-1,TRBV4-3,CASSQGSRGGRTEAFF
NA,TRBJ1-2,TRBV7-2,CASSLALQGAGGYTF
NA,TRBJ2-2,TRBV7-9,CASSSPGLLNTGELFF
NA,TRBJ1-1,TRBV7-8,CASSLAVTNTEAFF
NA,TRBJ2-7,TRBV11-2,CASSLGRGSGEQYF
once,TRBJ1-3,TRBV4-2,CASSQVFGDAGNTIYF
NA,TRBJ1-2,TRBV9,CASSVGAAKRDYGYTF
NA,TRBJ2-1,TRBV5-1,CASSLRPSGDNEQFF